This T cell receptor beta chain was captured by sequencing in a study of T cells expressing NK-cell markers. General study findings and limits: Unclear, still, was the HCMV specificity of the expanded NKG2C+ T cell clones.

The CDR3 is made up of 15 amino acids. Germline CDR1 reads SGHRS; CDR2 reads YFSETQ. Of note for this clonotype: Its antigen is not known.

TCRdb reprocessed the 5' RACE reads and keeps a single row for each CDR3 protein, giving no DNA. The table for this sample gives about 460,000 distinct CDR3 sequences. The chain combines TRBV5-1 with TRBJ1-6. Sample: blood T cells: a sorted CD56 or NKG2C T cell subset, CD4+ or CD8+ T cells, or bulk PBMC T cells (not recorded which). The receptor's source is a woman between 50 and 59 years old in good health. The CDR3 sequence: CASSLDGRANSPLHF.